These 29 T cell receptor beta chains originate from one sample sequenced in a study of blood T cell repertoires in COVID-19. The method was immunoSEQ multiplex PCR; TCRdb's version includes in-frame clones alone and lacks a portion of them. Of some 360,000 clones in the sample, around nine tenths were seen once. The sequenced sample was peripheral blood. These receptors were taken from a woman in her sixties or seventies with COVID-19, enrolled during active disease.

The chain joins TRBV4-1 to TRBJ1-5; 7 bases line up with TRBD1. Germline trimming cut 4 bases from V and 0 bases from J; bases unmatched to any gene: 3. The length of the CDR3 is 15 residues. Germline V CDR1 and CDR2: MGHRA, YSYEKL. This chain's CDR3 is CASSLQGTSNQPQHF. Here the CDR3 DNA reads TGCGCCAGCAGCCTACAGGGGACTAGCAATCAGCCCCAGCATTTT.

This clone was seen a few times. The same CDR3 arises from other DNA sequences in this sample as well. J is TRBJ1-1 and V is TRBV19; 11 bases map to TRBD1. V lost 3 bases and J lost 4; bases outside the gene matches: 1. This CDR3 contains 14 residues. Germline V gene lookup returns CDR1 LNHDA and CDR2 SQIVND (reference sequence). The CDR3 sequence is CASSIGTGGTEAFF. The CDR3 DNA follows: TGTGCCAGTAGTATCGGGACAGGGGGCACTGAAGCTTTCTTT.

The rearrangement links TRBV16 to TRBJ2-7; D is perhaps TRBD2 (6 bases). The CDR3 is made up of 14 amino acids. Trimming cost V 4 bases and J 2 bases, with 12 bases left between them. Germline V CDR1 and CDR2: KGHSY, FQNENV. Written as DNA, the CDR3 is TGTGCCAGCAGCCCCCGGTCTAGCGCCTACGAGCAGTACTTC. Its translation: CASSPRSSAYEQYF.

The V gene is TRBV19, the J gene TRBJ1-4; 8 bases match TRBD1. V lost 5 bases and J lost 5; bases outside the gene matches: 7. The length of the CDR3 is 15 residues. In germline, CDR1 is LNHDA, CDR2 SQIVND (reference sequence). CDR3 coding DNA: TGTGCCAGTAGTTCCCAGGGACAGGCGAATGAAAAACTGTTTTTT. Its translation: CASSSQGQANEKLFF.

This chain uses TRBV6-6 with TRBJ1-1, with 8 positions matching TRBD1. The junction had 6 bases not matched to a gene; V was cut back by 5 bases and J by 1 base. This CDR3 has 15 amino acids. Looked up from germline, CDR1 is MNHNY and CDR2 is SVGAGI (reference sequence). DNA of the CDR3: TGTGCCAGCAGTCCCCTTGGACAGGGGAACACTGAAGCTTTCTTT. It translates to CASSPLGQGNTEAFF.

V and J are TRBV6-5 and TRBJ1-1; D perhaps matches TRBD1 (5 bases). V was clipped by 7 bases and J by 11 bases, with 20 bases between them. The germline V gene has CDR1 MNHEY and CDR2 SVGAGI. The CDR3 spans 13 residues. The CDR3 reads CASTPPGGRVAFF. DNA for the CDR3: TGTGCCAGCACCCCTCCCGGGGGGAGGGTGGCTTTCTTT.

The chain uses TRBV5-1 and TRBJ2-3; 13 bases line up with TRBD2. CDR1 and CDR2 (germline): SGHRS, YFSETQ. The CDR3 totals 17 residues. Germline trimming cut 3 bases from V and 2 bases from J; bases unmatched to any gene: 6. The CDR3: CASSSGLAGSPTDTQYF. CDR3 nucleotide sequence: TGCGCCAGCAGCTCGGGACTAGCGGGGAGCCCCACAGATACGCAGTATTTT. Complete variable domain (other parts from reference TRBV5-1 and TRBJ2-3): KAGVTQTPRYLIKTRGQQVTLSCSPISGHRSVSWYQQTPGQGLQFLFEYFSETQRNKGNFPGRFSGRQFSNSRSEMNVSTLELGDSALYLCASSSGLAGSPTDTQYFGPGTRLTVL.

The rearrangement links TRBV18 to TRBJ2-7, with 9 bases lining up with TRBD1. The V segment lost 3 bases and the J segment 3 bases; nucleotides outside the gene matches: 6. This CDR3 has 15 amino acids. Germline V gene lookup returns CDR1 KGHSH and CDR2 LQKENI. CDR3 coding DNA: TGTGCCAGCTCACCCCTAGGGGACAGGGACTACGAGCAGTACTTC. This sequence encodes CASSPLGDRDYEQYF.

The chain combines TRBV5-8 with TRBJ1-2, with a weak D call TRBD1 (6 bases). CDR1 SGHTS and CDR2 YDEGEE come from the germline V gene. Trimming removed 0 bases from V and 3 bases from J, with 12 bases in between. CDR3 size: 15 residues. DNA of the CDR3: TGTGCCAGCAGCTTGGAAGCCAGGGGTTACTATGGCTACACCTTC. Its translation is CASSLEARGYYGYTF.

The rearrangement uses TRBV7-2 and TRBJ1-2, with 8 bases fitting TRBD1. Trimming at V came to 0 bases and at J to 4 bases, leaving 7 bases not matched to a gene. The germline V gene has CDR1 SGHTA and CDR2 FQGNSA. The CDR3 contains 16 residues. CDR3 loop: CASSLASGTGFYGYTF. The CDR3 DNA reads TGTGCCAGCAGCTTAGCGTCGGGGACAGGCTTCTATGGCTACACCTTC.

This chain links TRBV11-3 with TRBJ2-7; the D gene is possibly TRBD1 (6 bases). V lost 0 bases, J lost 6 bases, and 9 bases lay in between. This CDR3 spans 13 amino acids. Germline V gives CDR1 SGHNT, CDR2 YENEEA. The CDR3 spells CASSLEAGAEQYF. In DNA form, the CDR3 reads TGTGCCAGCAGCTTAGAGGCAGGGGCCGAGCAGTACTTC.

The gene calls are TRBV5-1 and TRBJ1-2; D might be TRBD1 (5 bases). The germline V and J ends were trimmed by 0 bases and 8 bases, with 14 bases remaining between them. Germline V gene data show CDR1 as SGHRS and CDR2 as YFSETQ. This CDR3 comprises 14 residues. The CDR3: CASSLDGGERGYTF. The CDR3 nucleotides read TGCGCCAGCAGCTTGGACGGAGGGGAACGCGGCTACACCTTC.

The genes are TRBV5-1 and TRBJ2-1, with TRBD1 matching 8 bases. Germline assignment: CDR1 SGHRS and CDR2 YFSETQ. Trimming cost V 4 bases and J 8 bases; bases outside gene matches: 11. This CDR3 spans 15 amino acids. The CDR3 is CASSRIFDRGHEQFF. The CDR3 DNA reads as TGCGCCAGCAGCAGAATTTTCGACAGGGGCCATGAGCAGTTCTTC.

Concerning this clone: This sample also contains other DNA sequences that code for the same CDR3. V is TRBV19 and J is TRBJ2-5, with 9 bases fitting TRBD1. Germline V gene sequence: CDR1 LNHDA, CDR2 SQIVND (reference sequence). The CDR3 loop spans 14 amino acids. Trimming took 4 bases from V and 5 from J; bases not matched to a gene: 5. For the CDR3, the DNA is TGTGCCAGTAGTACGGACAGGGGATTGGAGACCCAGTACTTC. Its protein is CASSTDRGLETQYF.

In this sample, this clone turned up a few times. This sequence joins TRBV7-9 and TRBJ2-1; 14 nucleotides match TRBD2. Germline assignment: CDR1 SEHNR and CDR2 FQNEAQ (reference sequence). The CDR3 has 16 amino acids. J gave up 9 bases and V 5 bases, and 9 bases lay outside the gene matches. The CDR3 region is CASSLQTSGGAGEQFF. CDR3 nucleotides: TGTGCCAGCAGCCTCCAGACTAGCGGGGGGGCTGGTGAGCAGTTCTTC.

The V gene is TRBV6-6, the J gene TRBJ2-7, with 8 bases identical to TRBD1. The CDR3 length is 14 residues. Germline V CDR1 and CDR2: MNHNY, SVGAGI (reference sequence). Trimming cost V 7 bases and J 5 bases; bases outside gene matches: 10. For the CDR3, the DNA is TGTGCCAGCAAGGCAGGGGGCCGAGGGAACGAGCAGTACTTC. It is translated as CASKAGGRGNEQYF.

The CDR3 nucleotides are TGTGCCAGCAGTTACCGGGAGAATAGCAATCAGCCCCAGCATTTT. This translates into CASSYRENSNQPQHF. The J gene is TRBJ1-5, the V gene TRBV28; unclear D gene. CDR3 length equals 15 residues. In germline, CDR1 is MDHEN, CDR2 SYDVKM. Trimming took 4 bases from V and 0 from J, leaving 10 bases between them.

The V gene is TRBV5-1, the J gene TRBJ1-2; D is perhaps TRBD1 (6 bases). This CDR3 spans 14 amino acids. From germline, CDR1 is SGHRS and CDR2 YFSETQ. Trimming removed 4 bases from V and 2 bases from J, with 12 bases in between. The CDR3 spells CASSRLQGNYGYTF. Here the CDR3 DNA reads TGCGCCAGCAGCCGACTACAGGGAAACTATGGCTACACCTTC.

The CDR3 sequence is CASSSGTGVFGYTF. In nucleotides, the CDR3 is TGTGCCAGCAGCTCCGGGACAGGAGTTTTTGGCTACACCTTC. This rearrangement joins TRBV7-3 to TRBJ1-2, with 8 positions matching TRBD1. CDR1 and CDR2 (germline): SGHTA, FQGTGA. V trimming: 4 bases; J trimming: 7 bases; junction bases outside the gene matches: 8. The CDR3 loop spans 14 amino acids. The variable domain in full, completed from reference TRBV7-3 and TRBJ1-2, reads GAGVSQTPSNKVTEKGKYVELRCDPISGHTALYWYRQSLGQGPEFLIYFQGTGAADDSGLPNDRFFAVRPEGSVSTLKIQRTERGDSAVYLCASSSGTGVFGYTFGSGTRLTVV.

The rearrangement uses TRBV2 and TRBJ2-1, with 7 bases identical to TRBD2. After removal of 0 bases from V and 0 bases from J, the junction contained 11 bases not matched to a gene. Germline V gives CDR1 SNHLY, CDR2 FYNNEI. The CDR3 has 19 amino acids. Here the CDR3 reads CASSEAWGGVRTSYNEQFF. CDR3 DNA sequence: TGTGCCAGCAGTGAAGCGTGGGGAGGGGTCCGGACCTCCTACAATGAGCAGTTCTTC.

This clone appeared once. The chain couples TRBV5-1 to TRBJ2-5; a weak D match, TRBD2 (7 bases). The ends were cut back, 4 bases at V and 3 bases at J, with 10 bases in the middle. The CDR3 spans 13 residues. The germline gives CDR1 SGHRS, CDR2 YFSETQ. The CDR3 spells CASSRGAKETQYF. In DNA form, the CDR3 reads TGCGCCAGCAGCCGGGGGGCAAAAGAGACCCAGTACTTC.

The rearrangement links TRBV2 to TRBJ2-2; TRBD1 matches at 7 bases. Unmatched junction bases numbered 6, after V lost 6 bases and J lost 2 bases. Per the germline V gene, CDR1 is SNHLY and CDR2 is FYNNEI. CDR3 length equals 15 residues. The CDR3 region is CASRETGFNTGELFF. The CDR3 DNA reads TGTGCCAGCAGGGAGACAGGGTTTAACACCGGGGAGCTGTTTTTT.

The rearrangement links TRBV3-1 (or the pseudogene TRBV3-2) to TRBJ1-1; 7 nucleotides align to TRBD1. The germline CDR1 and CDR2 sequences are LGHDT and YNNKEL (reference sequence). Trimming cost V 4 bases and J 6 bases; bases outside gene matches: 14. The CDR3 loop spans 16 amino acids. The CDR3 loop is CASSLGGGGTVAEAFF. The CDR3 nucleotides read TGTGCCAGCAGCCTAGGGGGCGGGGGGACCGTCGCTGAAGCTTTCTTT.

This clone has only one observation. The rearrangement joins TRBV11-2 to TRBJ1-6; D gene uncertain. Per germline, CDR1 SGHAT and CDR2 FQNNGV. This CDR3 has 17 amino acids. V lost 1 base to trimming and J lost 7 bases, with 17 bases between them. The CDR3 reads CASSLGVTGGINSPLHF. CDR3 nucleotides: TGTGCCAGCAGCTTAGGGGTGACTGGAGGCATAAATTCACCCCTCCACTTT.

V and J are TRBV9 and TRBJ2-5; 10 nucleotides align to TRBD2. CDR1 and CDR2 (germline): SGDLS, YYNGEE. This CDR3 contains 15 residues. The ends lost 0 bases at V and 4 bases at J; junction bases unmatched: 3. CDR3 protein: CASSVAPSGGETQYF. The CDR3 bases are TGTGCCAGCAGCGTAGCTCCTAGCGGGGGAGAGACCCAGTACTTC.

J is TRBJ1-2 and V is TRBV9; 8 nucleotides align to TRBD1. Germline V gene lookup returns CDR1 SGDLS and CDR2 YYNGEE. This CDR3 comprises 12 residues. V lost 3 bases to trimming and J lost 7 bases; unmatched junction nucleotides: 2. CDR3 amino acids: CASSGDRSGYTF. The CDR3 DNA reads as TGTGCCAGCAGCGGGGACAGGTCTGGCTACACCTTC.

The J gene is TRBJ2-3, the V gene TRBV3-1 (or the pseudogene TRBV3-2); D unclear. The germline gives CDR1 LGHDT, CDR2 YNNKEL (reference sequence). The ends were cut back, 1 base at V and 6 bases at J, with 8 bases in the middle. This CDR3 region has 13 residues. The CDR3 DNA reads TGTGCCAGCAGCCAAGTTCAGGCGGATACGCAGTATTTT. The encoded protein is CASSQVQADTQYF.

The chain combines TRBV27 with TRBJ1-5; 12 bases match TRBD1. CDR3 length: 15 residues. Trimming took 5 bases from V and 6 from J; bases not matched to a gene: 5. Germline assignment: CDR1 MNHEY and CDR2 SMNVEV (reference sequence). This CDR3 is CASSTGQGATQPQHF. CDR3 coding DNA: TGTGCCAGCAGTACGGGACAGGGGGCTACTCAGCCCCAGCATTTT.

The chain links TRBV25-1 to TRBJ1-2; D is perhaps TRBD1 (5 bases). V lost 0 bases and J 4 bases, leaving 12 bases between the germline ends. The germline gives CDR1 MGHDK, CDR2 SYGVNS. The CDR3 consists of 15 residues. The CDR3 nucleotides read TGTGCCAGCAGTGAATACGGAGGGCAGGGCTATGGCTACACCTTC. Residues: CASSEYGGQGYGYTF.